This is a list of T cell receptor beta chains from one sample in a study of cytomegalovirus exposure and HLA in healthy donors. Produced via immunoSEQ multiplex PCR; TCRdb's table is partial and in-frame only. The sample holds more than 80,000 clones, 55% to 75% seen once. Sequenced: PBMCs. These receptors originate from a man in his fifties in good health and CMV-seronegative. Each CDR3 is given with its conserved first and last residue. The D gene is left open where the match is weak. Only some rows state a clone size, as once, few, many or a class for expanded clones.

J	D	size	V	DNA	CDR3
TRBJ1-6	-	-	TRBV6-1	TGTGCCAGCAGTGAAGCACCCGTCGAGAATTCACCCCTCCACTTT	CASSEAPVENSPLHF
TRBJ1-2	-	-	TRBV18	TGTGCCAGCTCACCACTGGACAAAAACTATGGCTACACCTTC	CASSPLDKNYGYTF
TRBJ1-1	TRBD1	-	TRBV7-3	TGTGCCAGCAGCTGGGGACAGGGGGCAAAGTGGACTGAAGCTTTCTTT	CASSWGQGAKWTEAFF
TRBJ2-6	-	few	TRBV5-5	TGTGCCAGCAGCCGGGACTCTGGGGCCAACGTCCTGACTTTC	CASSRDSGANVLTF
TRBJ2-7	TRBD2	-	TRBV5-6	TGTGCCAGCAGCTTGGGTCTAGCGGGGGGGCCAAACGAGCAGTACTTC	CASSLGLAGGPNEQYF
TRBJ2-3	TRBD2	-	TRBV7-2	TGTGCCAGCAGCTTAGTTCACGGGGGGTTCACAGATACGCAGTATTTT	CASSLVHGGFTDTQYF
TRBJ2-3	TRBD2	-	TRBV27	TGTGCCAGCAGTTTTAGCGGGGGTGGCACAGATACGCAGTATTTT	CASSFSGGGTDTQYF
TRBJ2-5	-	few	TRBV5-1	TGCGCCAGCAGCTTGCCAGGACAAGAGCAGTACTTC	CASSLPGQEQYF
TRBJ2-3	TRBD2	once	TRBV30	TGTGCCTGGTCTCGGAGCGGGGAGGGGATAGATACGCAGTATTTT	CAWSRSGEGIDTQYF
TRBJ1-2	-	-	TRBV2	TGTGCCAGCAGTGAGCAGGGGCCTCGGATTAACTATGGCTACACCTTC	CASSEQGPRINYGYTF
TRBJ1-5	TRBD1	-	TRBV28	TGTGCCAGCAGTGAATTACAGGGGACGGGCGATCAGCCCCAGCATTTT	CASSELQGTGDQPQHF
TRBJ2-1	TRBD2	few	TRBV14	TGTGCCAGCAGCCGATCACGGGGGGGCCTGGGTAATGAGCAGTTCTTC	CASSRSRGGLGNEQFF
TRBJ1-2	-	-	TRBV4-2	TGTGCCAGCAGCCAAGTCACAGGGTTAGTTCTGGGCTACACCTTC	CASSQVTGLVLGYTF
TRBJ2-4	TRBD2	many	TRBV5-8	TGTGCCAGCAGCTTCGAACTAGCGGTTCTGGCCAAAAACATTCAGTACTTC	CASSFELAVLAKNIQYF
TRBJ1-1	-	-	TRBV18	TGTGCCAGCTCACCACCTTCAAGCAGGGAAGCTTTCTTT	CASSPPSSREAFF
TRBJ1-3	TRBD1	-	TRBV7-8	TGTGCCAGCAGCTTAGACCGACAGGGCATAAACACCATATATTTT	CASSLDRQGINTIYF
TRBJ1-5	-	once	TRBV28	TGTGCCAGCAGTCCAGGGGACGGCAATCAGCCCCAGCATTTT	CASSPGDGNQPQHF
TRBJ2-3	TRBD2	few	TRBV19	TGTGCCAGTAGTATTGGGGGGGTCCCAGATACGCAGTATTTT	CASSIGGVPDTQYF
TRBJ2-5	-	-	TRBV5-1	TGCGCCAGCAGCCCACGGTGGGGGAGGAATCAAGAGACCCAGTACTTC	CASSPRWGRNQETQYF
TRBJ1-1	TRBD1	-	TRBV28	TGTGCCAGCAATTTTATGGGACAGGGAAAGGGAACTGAAGCTTTCTTT	CASNFMGQGKGTEAFF
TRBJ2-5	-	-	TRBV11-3	TGTGCCAGCGGGTATAGCCGAGAGACCCAGTACTTC	CASGYSRETQYF